These T cell receptor beta chains were read from a single sample in a study of early T cells in non-severe SARS-CoV-2 infection. TCRdb processed the 5' RACE reads anew with MiXCR; each CDR3 protein has one entry. The table shows approximately 81,000 distinct CDR3 sequences, with over 10% occurring only once. The sequencing input was whole blood. These receptors were obtained from an adult who was a healthcare worker with PCR-confirmed SARS-CoV-2 infection or an uninfected control (not recorded which). Each CDR3 is given with its conserved first and last residue. A D gene is named only where the DNA matches it firmly. Only part of the rows carry a size: once, few, many, or a class if the clone is expanded.

J | size | D | V | CDR3 | DNA
TRBJ2-6 | - | TRBD1 | TRBV7-2 | CASSSQGRGANVLTF | TGTGCCAGCAGCTCACAGGGGCGCGGGGCCAACGTCCTGACTTTC
TRBJ2-1 | - | - | TRBV24-1 | CATSDLPGSPDEQFF | TGTGCCACCAGTGATTTACCGGGATCCCCCGATGAGCAGTTCTTC
TRBJ2-7 | - | - | TRBV7-3 | CASSLGRTGEQYF | TGTGCCAGCAGCTTAGGGAGGACTGGGGAGCAGTACTTC
TRBJ2-2 | - | - | TRBV7-2 | CASSGWGTGELFF | TGTGCCAGCAGCGGCTGGGGCACCGGGGAGCTGTTTTTT
TRBJ2-5 | - | - | TRBV2 | CASSPDSQETQYF | TGTGCCAGCAGTCCGGACAGTCAAGAGACCCAGTACTTC
TRBJ1-1 | - | - | TRBV2 | CASSGQPNTEAFF | TGTGCCAGCAGTGGCCAGCCGAACACTGAAGCTTTCTTT
TRBJ2-7 | many | TRBD1 | TRBV7-2 | CASSQGAGSSYEQYF | TGTGCCAGCAGCCAGGGGGCAGGTAGCTCCTACGAGCAGTACTTC
TRBJ1-2 | few | - | TRBV6-4 | CASSRDGNYGYTF | TGTGCCAGCAGCAGAGACGGGAACTATGGCTACACCTTC
TRBJ2-7 | - | - | TRBV18 | CASSPSGVGQYF | TGTGCCAGCTCACCATCGGGTGTAGGGCAGTACTTC
TRBJ2-1 | few | TRBD2 | TRBV3-1 | CASSHLAGVSNEQFF | TGTGCCAGCAGCCACCTAGCGGGGGTCAGTAATGAGCAGTTCTTC
TRBJ2-3 | few | TRBD2 | TRBV7-3 | CASSLRGASGRITDTQYF | TGTGCCAGCAGCTTACGGGGCGCTAGCGGGAGGATCACAGATACGCAGTATTTT
TRBJ1-1 | many | - | TRBV9 | CASSVQNTEAFF | TGTGCCAGCAGCGTACAGAACACTGAAGCTTTCTTT
TRBJ1-2 | many | - | TRBV6-1 | CASNFVSVLGYTF | TGTGCCAGCAACTTCGTTTCTGTCCTTGGCTACACCTTC
TRBJ2-4 | - | - | TRBV3-1 | CASSQGRERAKNIQYF | TGTGCCAGCAGCCAAGGACGGGAGAGGGCCAAAAACATTCAGTACTTC
TRBJ1-1 | - | - | TRBV3-1 | CASSQRMSTEAFF | TGTGCCAGCAGCCAAAGGATGAGCACTGAAGCTTTCTTT
TRBJ2-1 | many | TRBD1 | TRBV6-5 | CASSYLGTGGRYNEQFF | TGTGCCAGCAGTTACCTGGGGACAGGGGGACGCTACAATGAGCAGTTCTTC
TRBJ1-6 | - | TRBD1 | TRBV12-3/TRBV12-4 | CASSRPLTGGQGSPLHF | TGTGCCAGCAGTCGACCCCTTACAGGGGGCCAAGGTTCACCCCTCCACTTT
TRBJ2-7 | - | - | TRBV2 | CASSEAPRLEQYF | TGTGCCAGCAGTGAAGCCCCCCGGCTCGAGCAGTACTTC
TRBJ1-1 | few | TRBD1 | TRBV27 | CASIHPQGAPHLEAFF | TGTGCCAGCATTCACCCACAGGGGGCACCACATCTGGAAGCTTTCTTT
TRBJ2-7 | many | TRBD2 | TRBV7-6 | CASSSPVGGRPYEQYF | TGTGCCAGCAGCTCGCCGGTGGGAGGGAGACCCTACGAGCAGTACTTC
TRBJ1-6 | - | TRBD1 | TRBV7-9 | CASSPNRGTNSPLHF | TGTGCCAGCAGCCCAAACAGGGGTACGAATTCACCCCTCCACTTT